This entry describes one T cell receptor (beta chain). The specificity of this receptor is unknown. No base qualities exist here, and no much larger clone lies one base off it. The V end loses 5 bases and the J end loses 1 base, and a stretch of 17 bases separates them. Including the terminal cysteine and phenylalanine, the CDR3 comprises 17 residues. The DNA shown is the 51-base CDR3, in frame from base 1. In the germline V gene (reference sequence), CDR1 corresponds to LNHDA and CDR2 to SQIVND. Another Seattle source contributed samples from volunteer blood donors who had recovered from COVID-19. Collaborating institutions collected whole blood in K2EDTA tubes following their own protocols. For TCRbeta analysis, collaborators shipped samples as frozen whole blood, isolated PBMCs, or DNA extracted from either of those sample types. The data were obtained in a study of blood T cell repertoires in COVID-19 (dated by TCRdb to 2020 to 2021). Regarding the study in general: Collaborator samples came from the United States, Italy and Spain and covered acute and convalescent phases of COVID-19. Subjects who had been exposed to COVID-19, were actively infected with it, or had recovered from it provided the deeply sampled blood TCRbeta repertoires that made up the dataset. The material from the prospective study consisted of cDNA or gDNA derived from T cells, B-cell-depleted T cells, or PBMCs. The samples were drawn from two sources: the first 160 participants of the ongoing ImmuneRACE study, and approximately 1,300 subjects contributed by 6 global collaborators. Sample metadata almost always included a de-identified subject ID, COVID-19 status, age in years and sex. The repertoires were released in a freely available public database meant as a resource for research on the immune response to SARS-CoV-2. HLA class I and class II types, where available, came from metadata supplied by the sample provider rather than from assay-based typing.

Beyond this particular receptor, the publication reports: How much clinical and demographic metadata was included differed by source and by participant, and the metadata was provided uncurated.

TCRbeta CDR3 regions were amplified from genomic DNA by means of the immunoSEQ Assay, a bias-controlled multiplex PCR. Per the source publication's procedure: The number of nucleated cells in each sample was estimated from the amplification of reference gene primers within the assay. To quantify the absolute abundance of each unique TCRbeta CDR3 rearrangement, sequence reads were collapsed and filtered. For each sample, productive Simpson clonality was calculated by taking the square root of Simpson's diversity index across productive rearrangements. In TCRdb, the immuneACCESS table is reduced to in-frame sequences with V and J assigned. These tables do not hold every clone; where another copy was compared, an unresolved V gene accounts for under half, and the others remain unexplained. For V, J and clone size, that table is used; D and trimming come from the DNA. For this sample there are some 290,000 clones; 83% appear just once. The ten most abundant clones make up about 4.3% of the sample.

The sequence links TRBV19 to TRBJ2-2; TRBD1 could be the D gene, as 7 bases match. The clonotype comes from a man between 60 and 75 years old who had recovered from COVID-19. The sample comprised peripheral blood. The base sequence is TGTGCCAGTAGTCACGACGGAGGGGGCAGGAACACCGGGGAGCTGTTTTTT. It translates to CASSHDGGGRNTGELFF. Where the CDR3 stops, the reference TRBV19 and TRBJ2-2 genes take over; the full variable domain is DGGITQSPKYLFRKEGQNVTLSCEQNLNHDAMYWYRQDPGQGLRLIYYSQIVNDFQKGDIAEGYSVSREKKESFPLTVTSAQKNPTAFYLCASSHDGGGRNTGELFFGEGSRLTVL.